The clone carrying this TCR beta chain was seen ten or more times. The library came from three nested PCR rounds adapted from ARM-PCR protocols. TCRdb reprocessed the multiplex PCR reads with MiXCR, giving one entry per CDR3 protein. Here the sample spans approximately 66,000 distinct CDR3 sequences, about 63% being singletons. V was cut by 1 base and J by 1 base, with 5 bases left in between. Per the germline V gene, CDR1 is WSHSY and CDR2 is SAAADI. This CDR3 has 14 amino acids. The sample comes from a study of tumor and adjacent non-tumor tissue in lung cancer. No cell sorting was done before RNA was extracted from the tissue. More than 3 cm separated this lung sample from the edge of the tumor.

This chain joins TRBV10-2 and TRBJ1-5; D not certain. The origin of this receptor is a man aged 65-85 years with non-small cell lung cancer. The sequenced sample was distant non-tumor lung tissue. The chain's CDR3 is CASSELESNQPQHF. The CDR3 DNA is TGCGCCAGCAGTGAGTTGGAAAGCAATCAGCCCCAGCATTTT.